The rows below give T cell receptor beta chains drawn from one sample of a study of blood T cell repertoires in COVID-19. Clones were sequenced by immunoSEQ multiplex PCR, and TCRdb holds only the in-frame ones, with some missing. The data show 100,000 to 150,000 clones, with 86% seen just once and about 4.7% held by the top ten. Source material: peripheral blood. These TCRs come from a man aged 40-55 years with acute or convalescent COVID-19. Both conserved end residues are part of each CDR3. Fields, in order: CDR3 DNA, CDR3 protein, V gene, D gene, J gene. D genes are given only for firm matches.

TGTGCCAGCAGCTTGGTGGACACTGGTGACGAGCAGTACTTC CASSLVDTGDEQYF TRBV5-6 - TRBJ2-7
TGTGCCAGCAGGTTGGAGGAGTCCGGGACAGGGATTTATAGCAATCAGCCCCAGCATTTT CASRLEESGTGIYSNQPQHF TRBV11-3 TRBD1 TRBJ1-5
TGTGCCAGCAGCTTCGGCGGGGGCCGACTCGATTCACCCCTCCACTTT CASSFGGGRLDSPLHF TRBV5-5 - TRBJ1-6
TGTGCCAGCAGCTTAGACAGGGTCAATGAGCAGTTCTTC CASSLDRVNEQFF TRBV7-8 - TRBJ2-1
TGTGCCAGCAGAACAGGGGCGTTTCGGTCCACTGAGCAGTTCTTC CASRTGAFRSTEQFF TRBV2 TRBD1 TRBJ2-1
TGTGCCAGCAGCACCCCTAGCGGGAGGTTCAATGAGCAGTTCTTC CASSTPSGRFNEQFF TRBV9 TRBD2 TRBJ2-1
TGCGCCAGCAGCTTGGGACAGGGGATTTCCAATGAGCAGTTCTTC CASSLGQGISNEQFF TRBV5-1 TRBD1 TRBJ2-1
TGTGCCAGTAATTGGGCTTATAACACTGAAGCTTTCTTT CASNWAYNTEAFF TRBV19 - TRBJ1-1
TGTGCCAGCAGCCAAGATATTGGACAGGGCTTCCAAGAGACCCAGTACTTC CASSQDIGQGFQETQYF TRBV4-2 TRBD1 TRBJ2-5
TGTGCCAGCAGCCAAGATCCCAAAGGAGCGGGGGGGCGGACTTCCGAGCAGTACTTC CASSQDPKGAGGRTSEQYF TRBV4-2 TRBD2 TRBJ2-7
TGTGCCACCGCCGCGGCCTCCGTCTCTGGAAACACCATATATTTT CATAAASVSGNTIYF TRBV19 - TRBJ1-3
TGCGCCAGCAGACGGACAGGGGCGTACACCGGGGAGCTGTTTTTT CASRRTGAYTGELFF TRBV10-2 TRBD1 TRBJ2-2
TGTGCCAGCAGTGAAAGGTTAGGGGGAGAAAAACTGTTTTTT CASSERLGGEKLFF TRBV6-1 - TRBJ1-4
TGCGCCAGCAGCTTGGGTCCCGGGGAGACTGAAGCTTTCTTT CASSLGPGETEAFF TRBV5-1 - TRBJ1-1
TGTGCTAGTGGTTTGGTACAAGGGACAGGGGGCAATCAGCCCCAGCATTTT CASGLVQGTGGNQPQHF TRBV12-5 TRBD1 TRBJ1-5
TGTGCCAGCAGTTTAGGAGGGTACAATCAGCCCCAGCATTTT CASSLGGYNQPQHF TRBV27 - TRBJ1-5
TGTGCCAGCAGCCCAGGGCTTGGGGATTTTGAGGTCCAAGAGACCCAGTACTTC CASSPGLGDFEVQETQYF TRBV11-2 - TRBJ2-5
TGTGCCAGAAGCTCCTGTCCCGGGACTTTCCAAGAGACCCAGTACTTC CARSSCPGTFQETQYF TRBV5-3 - TRBJ2-5
TGTGCCAGTAGTATGGCCGACAGGGGGCTTGTAAACATTCAGTACTTC CASSMADRGLVNIQYF TRBV19 TRBD1 TRBJ2-4
TGTGCCAGCAGCCTGCAGCAGCTTCGGTCAGGCTATGGCTACACCTTC CASSLQQLRSGYGYTF TRBV7-9 - TRBJ1-2
TGTGCCAGTAGTCAGACCGGCAGGGCCCATGGCTACACCTTC CASSQTGRAHGYTF TRBV19 - TRBJ1-2
TGTGCCAGCAGCTCCTGGACAAACACTGAAGCTTTCTTT CASSSWTNTEAFF TRBV5-4 - TRBJ1-1
TGTGCCATCAGTGGGACAGGGCGTCCAGATACGCAGTATTTT CAISGTGRPDTQYF TRBV10-3 TRBD1 TRBJ2-3
TGTGCCAGCAGCGTAGAGCCAGGGGGCCATGGCTACACCTTC CASSVEPGGHGYTF TRBV9 TRBD1 TRBJ1-2
TGCGCCAGCAGTGATGGGGGAGGGACCCAGTACTTC CASSDGGGTQYF TRBV10-2 - TRBJ2-5
TGCGCCAGAGACTGGACAGCGAACACTGAAGCTTTCTTT CARDWTANTEAFF TRBV23-1 - TRBJ1-1
TGTGCCACCAGCAGATACGACAGGGGGCGGCTGGGGGAAAAACTGTTTTTT CATSRYDRGRLGEKLFF TRBV15 TRBD1 TRBJ1-4
TGTGCCAGCAGCCCCAGCGGGAGGGGGGTAAGGGCAGATACGCAGTATTTT CASSPSGRGVRADTQYF TRBV7-8 TRBD2 TRBJ2-3
TGTGCCAGCAGTTACGGGACAGGGGGCGGGGAGACCCAGTACTTC CASSYGTGGGETQYF TRBV6-5 TRBD1 TRBJ2-5
TGCGCCAGCAGCCAAGGGCAGACAGGGGATGTCTACGAGCAGTACTTC CASSQGQTGDVYEQYF TRBV4-1 TRBD1 TRBJ2-7
TGTGCCAGCAGAACTAGCGGGAGCTCCTACAATGAGCAGTTCTTC CASRTSGSSYNEQFF TRBV6-5 TRBD2 TRBJ2-1
TGCGCCAGCAGCCCAGGGGTGAGTGGCTACACCTTC CASSPGVSGYTF TRBV5-1 - TRBJ1-2
TGTGCCACCAGCAGAGATCTGGAGGGTTACAATGAGCAGTTCTTC CATSRDLEGYNEQFF TRBV15 - TRBJ2-1
TGTGCCAGCAGCCAAGAGGGGCGAGGCGGCTACACCTTC CASSQEGRGGYTF TRBV3-1/TRBV3-2 - TRBJ1-2
TGTGCCAGCAGCCAAGGCCGGGGTCAGCCCCAGCATTTT CASSQGRGQPQHF TRBV3-1/TRBV3-2 - TRBJ1-5
TGTGCCAGTAGTTGGACAGGGGGATATGACTATGGCTACACCTTC CASSWTGGYDYGYTF TRBV19 TRBD1 TRBJ1-2
TGTGCCAGCAGTGAATACAGTACTAATGAAAAACTGTTTTTT CASSEYSTNEKLFF TRBV2 - TRBJ1-4
TGTGCCAGCAGCCAAGAGGGGCCCCTCGGGAACACTGAAGCTTTCTTT CASSQEGPLGNTEAFF TRBV14 - TRBJ1-1
TGTGCCAGCAGTGAAGTACAGGGACGCACTGAAGCTTTCTTT CASSEVQGRTEAFF TRBV2 - TRBJ1-1